Listed below are T cell receptor beta chains from one sample, sequenced in a study of blood T cell repertoires in COVID-19. Assay: immunoSEQ multiplex PCR; the TCRdb copy retains only in-frame clones and omits some. The data show roughly 230,000 clones, approximately 84% seen once. Sequencing was carried out using PBMCs or T cells enriched from blood (not recorded which). Every receptor here comes from a man aged 45 to 65 who had recovered from COVID-19. The CDR3 runs from the conserved cysteine through the conserved F or W. The D gene is left open where the match is weak. Clone size appears in some rows only: once, few, many, or a class for an expanded clone.

D gene,clone size,V gene,J gene,CDR3 protein,CDR3 DNA
TRBD1,.,TRBV2,TRBJ2-7,CASRRTGNEQYF,TGTGCCAGCAGGAGGACAGGGAACGAGCAGTACTTC
TRBD2,.,TRBV6-9,TRBJ2-1,CASSYSRGVLAGDFYNEQFF,TGTGCCAGCAGTTATTCGAGAGGGGTACTAGCGGGAGACTTTTACAATGAGCAGTTCTTC
TRBD2,.,TRBV10-1,TRBJ2-3,CASNWTSGRDIDTQYF,TGCGCCAGCAACTGGACTAGCGGGAGGGATATTGATACGCAGTATTTT
.,few,TRBV29-1,TRBJ2-3,CSVEVIGGGRTDTQYF,TGCAGCGTTGAAGTCATAGGGGGGGGACGCACAGATACGCAGTATTTT
.,few,TRBV7-3,TRBJ2-2,CASSFTAAANTGELFF,TGTGCCAGCAGCTTTACCGCCGCAGCGAACACCGGGGAGCTGTTTTTT
TRBD1,.,TRBV2,TRBJ1-1,CASRQGVNTEAFF,TGTGCCAGTAGACAGGGGGTGAACACTGAAGCTTTCTTT
.,.,TRBV29-1,TRBJ2-4,CSVEAGGTKNIQYF,TGCAGCGTTGAGGCAGGGGGGACCAAAAACATTCAGTACTTC
TRBD2,.,TRBV6-5,TRBJ2-5,CATRPLAGVETQYF,TGTGCCACCCGCCCCCTAGCGGGAGTTGAGACCCAGTACTTC
.,.,TRBV19,TRBJ2-3,CAWRTRGDTQYF,TGTGCCTGGAGGACCCGGGGGGATACGCAGTATTTT
.,.,TRBV4-2,TRBJ1-5,CASSQVPQSNQPQHF,TGTGCCAGCAGCCAAGTCCCCCAGAGCAATCAGCCCCAGCATTTT
TRBD2,.,TRBV9,TRBJ2-2,CASSPGTSGRLNTGELFF,TGTGCCAGCAGCCCCGGGACTAGCGGGCGATTGAACACCGGGGAGCTGTTTTTT
.,.,TRBV19,TRBJ1-5,CASSPPGSGISGNQPQHF,TGTGCCAGTAGTCCCCCCGGGTCGGGGATATCGGGCAATCAGCCCCAGCATTTT
TRBD1,once,TRBV20-1,TRBJ1-6,CSASLGGQAASYNSPLHF,TGCAGTGCTAGTCTAGGCGGACAGGCGGCTTCGTATAATTCACCCCTCCACTTT
.,.,TRBV18,TRBJ1-4,CASSRRGSNEKLFF,TGTGCCAGCTCACGTAGGGGCTCTAATGAAAAACTGTTTTTT
TRBD2,.,TRBV19,TRBJ2-1,CASSISGGISYNEQFF,TGTGCCAGTAGCATAAGCGGGGGCATCTCCTACAATGAGCAGTTCTTC
.,.,TRBV5-4,TRBJ1-2,CASSAGTEFYGYTF,TGTGCCAGCAGCGCGGGGACTGAATTCTATGGCTACACCTTC
TRBD1,.,TRBV2,TRBJ2-7,CASSEGTGNEQYF,TGTGCCAGCAGTGAAGGGACAGGGAACGAGCAGTACTTC
.,.,TRBV19,TRBJ2-7,CASSARQAYEQYF,TGTGCCAGTAGTGCCCGACAGGCTTACGAGCAGTACTTC
TRBD1,.,TRBV7-9,TRBJ1-4,CASSRPQGAFEKLFF,TGTGCCAGCAGCCGCCCACAGGGGGCTTTTGAAAAACTGTTTTTT
.,.,TRBV7-9,TRBJ2-2,CASSLAGEGTGELFF,TGTGCCAGCAGCTTAGCGGGAGAGGGCACCGGGGAGCTGTTTTTT
TRBD1,.,TRBV5-1,TRBJ1-2,CASSSTGGARSDAYGYTF,TGCGCCAGCAGCTCAACAGGGGGCGCGCGGTCTGACGCCTATGGCTACACCTTC
.,.,TRBV10-3,TRBJ1-3,CAIRSLTGNTIYF,TGTGCCATCAGGAGCCTGACTGGAAACACCATATATTTT